The entry below describes one T cell receptor (beta chain). Its matching antigen is unknown. This sample was taken from a study of cytomegalovirus exposure and HLA in healthy donors. Points from the study as a whole: Roughly 170 TCR beta chains were listed as cytomegalovirus-associated.

Germline V lookup: CDR1 SGHTS, CDR2 YDEGEE. The CDR3 covers 17 residues. V gave up 3 bases and J gave up 10 bases; unmatched junction bases: 16. Libraries were prepared by immunoSEQ multiplex PCR; TCRdb keeps only in-frame clonotypes and omits some of them. The sample yields about 150,000 clones, about 86% seen once. This clonotype was obtained from a human donor in good health. The genes are TRBV5-8 and TRBJ1-6; 7 bases match TRBD1. Input material: PBMCs. The CDR3 protein is CASSSKRTTGLRSPLHF. In nucleotides, the CDR3 is TGTGCCAGCAGCTCGAAACGAACGACAGGGCTACGATCACCCCTCCACTTT.